Presented here are 29 T cell receptor beta chains from one specimen sequenced in a study of cytomegalovirus exposure and HLA in healthy donors. TCRdb's copy holds only in-frame clones and misses some; the assay was immunoSEQ multiplex PCR. Of some 120,000 clones in the sample, around 90% were seen once. Material: PBMCs. The receptors here all came from a woman aged 18-30 years in good health and CMV-seronegative.

This clone was found a few times. The chain combines TRBV5-1 with TRBJ2-2; 10 bases map to TRBD2. CDR1 and CDR2 (germline): SGHRS, YFSETQ. The length of the CDR3 is 15 residues. Trimming at V came to 4 bases and at J to 4 bases, leaving 4 bases not matched to a gene. The CDR3 spells CASSPRTSGTGELFF. The CDR3 DNA reads as TGCGCCAGCAGCCCTCGGACTAGCGGCACCGGGGAGCTGTTTTTT.

This chain links TRBV6-1 with TRBJ2-1; D unclear. The V end lost 10 bases, the J end lost 0 bases, and 16 bases lay between the germline ends. The CDR3 is made up of 15 amino acids. The germline V gene has CDR1 MNHNS and CDR2 SASEGT. The DNA for the CDR3 is TGTGCCACCCGTAACGCGGCTAGCTCCTACAATGAGCAGTTCTTC. Translating gives CATRNAASSYNEQFF.

The genes are TRBV7-2 and TRBJ2-3; D unresolved. Germline CDR1 SGHTA, CDR2 FQGNSA. V was trimmed by 2 bases and J by 8 bases, leaving 8 bases between them. This CDR3 is 12 amino acids long. CDR3 loop: CASSLNSPTQYF. Here the CDR3 DNA reads TGTGCCAGCAGCTTAAATTCTCCTACGCAGTATTTT.

The chain joins TRBV4-1 to TRBJ2-3; TRBD2 aligns across 10 bases. Germline V gene sequence: CDR1 MGHRA, CDR2 YSYEKL. Trimming at V came to 4 bases and at J to 2 bases, leaving 12 bases not matched to a gene. CDR3 length equals 18 residues. CDR3 DNA: TGCGCCAGCAGCCCCCGAGATGGACTAGCGGAAGTCACAGATACGCAGTATTTT. Amino acids: CASSPRDGLAEVTDTQYF.

The V call is TRBV29-1, the J call TRBJ2-3; D is perhaps TRBD2 (6 bases). CDR1 is SQVTM and CDR2 is ANQGSEA in the germline V gene. This CDR3 spans 16 amino acids. The ends were cut back, 1 base at V and 4 bases at J, with 18 bases in the middle. The CDR3 DNA sequence: TGCAGCGTTGAAGTAGGATTGGGAGGCTCAGCAGATACGCAGTATTTT. Translating gives CSVEVGLGGSADTQYF.

This sequence joins TRBV27 and TRBJ2-5, with TRBD1 matching 7 bases. V lost 2 bases to trimming and J lost 5 bases; unmatched junction nucleotides: 5. The CDR3 totals 14 residues. Germline CDR1 MNHEY, CDR2 SMNVEV (reference sequence). CDR3 sequence reads: CASSLGQATETQYF. The DNA for the CDR3 is TGTGCCAGCAGTTTAGGACAGGCCACGGAGACCCAGTACTTC.

The chain employs TRBV4-1 and TRBJ2-1; 8 bases map to TRBD2. The CDR3 sequence is 15 residues long. The ends lost 4 bases at V and 5 bases at J; junction bases unmatched: 7. Germline assignment: CDR1 MGHRA and CDR2 YSYEKL. CDR3 loop: CASSLVAGFNNEQFF. CDR3 DNA sequence: TGCGCCAGCAGCCTTGTAGCGGGATTCAACAATGAGCAGTTCTTC.

The V and J genes are TRBV4-1 and TRBJ2-7; 10 nucleotides line up with TRBD2. Germline V gene data show CDR1 as MGHRA and CDR2 as YSYEKL. This CDR3 comprises 17 residues. V was pared by 0 bases and J by 0 bases, with 5 bases of the junction left unmatched. CDR3 sequence reads: CASSQEGTSGVSYEQYF. In DNA form, the CDR3 reads TGCGCCAGCAGCCAAGAGGGTACTAGCGGGGTCTCCTACGAGCAGTACTTC.

The J gene is TRBJ1-2, the V gene TRBV10-1, with TRBD1 as a possible D gene (5 bases). With 0 bases removed from V and 4 bases from J, the gap between germline ends came to 9 bases. The CDR3 is 14 amino acids. Germline CDR1 WNHNN, CDR2 SYGVQD (reference sequence). The CDR3 reads CASSESGGTYGYTF. The CDR3 DNA follows: TGCGCCAGCAGTGAGTCGGGGGGGACCTATGGCTACACCTTC.

The CDR3 loop reads CASRTEAAGDADTQYF. The CDR3 DNA reads as TGTGCCAGCAGGACCGAGGCAGCGGGAGACGCAGATACGCAGTATTTT. This chain joins TRBV28 and TRBJ2-3; TRBD2 agrees at 8 bases. The CDR3 has 16 residues. The junction had 12 bases not matched to a gene; V was cut back by 6 bases and J by 4 bases. The germline gives CDR1 MDHEN, CDR2 SYDVKM.

The chain links TRBV30 to TRBJ2-3; 9 nucleotides line up with TRBD2. J was trimmed by 1 base and V by 2 bases; bases with no gene match: 1. Germline V gene data show CDR1 as GTSNPN and CDR2 as SVGIG (reference sequence). This CDR3 comprises 14 residues. Here the CDR3 reads CAWSPSGGTDTQYF. The DNA of the CDR3 is TGTGCCTGGAGTCCTAGCGGGGGCACAGATACGCAGTATTTT.

This chain connects TRBV7-9 to TRBJ2-5; 7 bases fit TRBD1. The CDR3 is made up of 15 amino acids. In germline, CDR1 is SEHNR, CDR2 FQNEAQ (reference sequence). The junction had 9 bases not matched to a gene; V was cut back by 3 bases and J by 5 bases. The CDR3 DNA sequence: TGTGCCAGCAGCTTTCGTAAGGGGGCTACGGAGACCCAGTACTTC. It encodes CASSFRKGATETQYF. The variable domain in full, completed from reference TRBV7-9 and TRBJ2-5, reads DTGVSQNPRHKITKRGQNVTFRCDPISEHNRLYWYRQTLGQGPEFLTYFQNEAQLEKSRLLSDRFSAERPKGSFSTLEIQRTEQGDSAMYLCASSFRKGATETQYFGPGTRLLVL.

V usage is TRBV13 and J usage is TRBJ2-1; unclear D gene. V lost 1 base and J 2 bases, leaving 15 bases between the germline ends. The CDR3 totals 17 residues. Germline V lookup: CDR1 PRHDT, CDR2 FYEKMQ (reference sequence). The CDR3 nucleotides are TGTGCCAGCAGCTTAGAGCGTGGAAATCGGGCCTACAATGAGCAGTTCTTC. It is translated as CASSLERGNRAYNEQFF.

The chain is built from TRBV4-1 and TRBJ1-5; the D is unclear. Per germline, CDR1 MGHRA and CDR2 YSYEKL. V was shortened by 1 base and J by 2 bases, with 15 bases between the two germline ends. The CDR3 contains 17 residues. The CDR3 spells CASSQGRAIGGNQPQHF. CDR3 DNA sequence: TGCGCCAGCAGCCAAGGGAGGGCCATTGGAGGCAATCAGCCCCAGCATTTT.

The chain employs TRBV2 and TRBJ2-1, with TRBD2 matching over 10 bases. The germline V gene has CDR1 SNHLY and CDR2 FYNNEI. J lost 7 bases, V lost 0 bases, and 0 bases had no gene match. The CDR3 loop spans 14 amino acids. The CDR3 reads CASSEASGRNEQFF. In nucleotides, the CDR3 is TGTGCCAGCAGTGAAGCTAGCGGGAGGAATGAGCAGTTCTTC.

This clone has a single count. The rearrangement uses TRBV30 and TRBJ2-3; 7 nucleotides align to TRBD2. CDR3 size: 16 residues. With 8 bases clipped from V and 5 bases from J, the junction kept 19 bases outside the gene matches. Germline CDR1 reads GTSNPN; CDR2 reads SVGIG (reference sequence). CDR3 residues: CAGGGPGGPQIDTQYF. The CDR3 coding sequence is TGTGCCGGGGGAGGTCCGGGAGGCCCCCAAATAGATACGCAGTATTTT.

The chain combines TRBV5-1 with TRBJ2-1; 11 bases line up with TRBD2. This CDR3 has 14 amino acids. The trim removed 7 bases at V and 5 bases at J, leaving 5 bases unmatched. Germline lookup yields CDR1 SGHRS and CDR2 YFSETQ. The CDR3 nucleotides read TGCGCCAGCTCAAGACTAGCGGGAAACAATGAGCAGTTCTTC. Its translation is CASSRLAGNNEQFF.

The rearrangement joins TRBV10-3 to TRBJ2-2; 14 bases match TRBD2. The CDR3 runs to 18 residues. The V gene end was trimmed by 7 bases and the J gene end by 6 bases; junction bases not matched to a gene: 13. The V gene's germline CDR1 is ENHRY and CDR2 SYGVKD. The CDR3 DNA reads TGTGCCATCAATTCCGGGACTAGCGGGAGTGGTAGCGCCGGGGAGCTGTTTTTT. Protein: CAINSGTSGSGSAGELFF.

The chain combines TRBV27 with TRBJ2-1, with TRBD2 matching 10 bases. The CDR3 loop spans 22 amino acids. Looked up from germline, CDR1 is MNHEY and CDR2 is SMNVEV (reference sequence). The J segment lost 0 bases and the V segment lost 3 bases, leaving 20 bases of the junction unmatched. The CDR3 DNA reads TGTGCCAGCAGTTTGTGGCAGGGGGCGCCTGGGATAGCGGGAGGCTCCTACAATGAGCAGTTCTTC. This encodes CASSLWQGAPGIAGGSYNEQFF.

V usage is TRBV10-2 and J usage is TRBJ1-2; TRBD1 might be the D (6 bases). This CDR3 has 16 amino acids. Trimming removed 5 bases from V and 4 bases from J, with 20 bases in between. In germline, CDR1 is WSHSY, CDR2 SAAADI. The CDR3 sequence: CASSLQPTGDFYGYTF. CDR3 sequence (DNA): TGCGCCAGCAGTCTCCAACCGACAGGAGACTTCTATGGCTACACCTTC.

The V call is TRBV7-2, the J call TRBJ1-5; tentatively, D is TRBD1 (6 bases). The CDR3 has 14 residues. V shed 1 base and J shed 7 bases, with 11 bases lying between them. Germline V gene lookup returns CDR1 SGHTA and CDR2 FQGNSA. CDR3 coding DNA: TGTGCCAGCAGCTTAGGGGGGGGCTGGCAGCCCCAGCATTTT. Encoded protein: CASSLGGGWQPQHF.

This chain uses TRBV5-4 with TRBJ2-7; TRBD1 matches 11 bases. CDR1 SGHNT and CDR2 YYREEE come from the germline V gene (reference sequence). This CDR3 contains 14 residues. Trimming removed 2 bases from V and 5 bases from J; junction bases left unmatched: 3. The CDR3 coding sequence is TGTGCCAGCAGCTTACGGACAGGGGGCGACGAGCAGTACTTC. Protein: CASSLRTGGDEQYF. Using reference TRBV5-4 and TRBJ2-7 for the parts outside the CDR3, the full variable domain is ETGVTQSPTHLIKTRGQQVTLRCSSQSGHNTVSWYQQALGQGPQFIFQYYREEENGRGNFPPRFSGLQFPNYSSELNVNALELDDSALYLCASSLRTGGDEQYFGPGTRLTVT.

This chain connects TRBV7-2 to TRBJ2-7; D is possibly TRBD2 (5 bases). Germline assignment: CDR1 SGHTA and CDR2 FQGNSA. Trimming shortened V by 5 bases and J by 1 base, and 12 bases separated the two germline ends. This CDR3 comprises 14 residues. The CDR3 here is CASSPRRVSYEQYF. CDR3 nucleotides: TGTGCCAGCAGCCCCCGGCGGGTTTCCTACGAGCAGTACTTC.

The rearrangement links TRBV5-8 to TRBJ2-7; 7 bases agree with TRBD1. The V and J ends lost 3 bases and 1 base, in that order; junction bases with no gene match: 10. This CDR3 is built from 16 residues. Germline lookup yields CDR1 SGHTS and CDR2 YDEGEE. The CDR3 DNA follows: TGTGCCAGCAGCTGGGACAGCCCGTTAGAGTCCTACGAGCAGTACTTC. Protein: CASSWDSPLESYEQYF.

V is TRBV28 and J is TRBJ1-5, with D unclear. Trimming left V 8 bases short and J 1 base short, with 15 bases between. In germline, CDR1 is MDHEN, CDR2 SYDVKM. This CDR3 spans 15 amino acids. The CDR3 DNA follows: TGTGCCAGCTCGAAACAGTCCTGGAGCAATCAGCCCCAGCATTTT. Translating it yields CASSKQSWSNQPQHF.

V and J are TRBV25-1 and TRBJ1-3, with D possibly TRBD1 on 6 matching bases. The germline V gene has CDR1 MGHDK and CDR2 SYGVNS. V gave up 6 bases and J gave up 8 bases, with 17 bases separating them. The CDR3 runs to 14 residues. DNA of the CDR3: TGTGCCAGCAGCCAGGGACACGGCCTAGACACCATATATTTT. It yields the protein CASSQGHGLDTIYF.

J is TRBJ2-7 and V is TRBV9, with 9 positions matching TRBD1. The germline CDR1 and CDR2 sequences are SGDLS and YYNGEE. The junction had 6 bases not matched to a gene; V was cut back by 0 bases and J by 5 bases. The CDR3 totals 15 residues. The CDR3 protein is CASSVEGQGVHEQYF. CDR3 DNA: TGTGCCAGCAGCGTAGAGGGACAGGGAGTCCACGAGCAGTACTTC.

The chain uses TRBV29-1 and TRBJ1-1; no definite D call. The CDR3 sequence is 11 residues long. V was shortened by 5 bases and J by 3 bases, with 7 bases between the two germline ends. CDR1 SQVTM and CDR2 ANQGSEA come from the germline V gene. The chain's CDR3 is CSVREYTEAFF. The CDR3 region has the DNA TGCAGCGTTAGGGAGTACACTGAAGCTTTCTTT.

This chain links TRBV15 with TRBJ2-7, with 13 bases aligning to TRBD2. CDR1 is LNHNV, CDR2 YYDKDF, per germline (reference sequence). The CDR3 spans 17 residues. After removal of 3 bases from V and 4 bases from J, the junction contained 9 bases not matched to a gene. The CDR3 spells CATSSSSGTSGIYEQYF. CDR3 in DNA: TGTGCCACCAGCAGCTCTTCCGGGACTAGCGGGATTTACGAGCAGTACTTC.